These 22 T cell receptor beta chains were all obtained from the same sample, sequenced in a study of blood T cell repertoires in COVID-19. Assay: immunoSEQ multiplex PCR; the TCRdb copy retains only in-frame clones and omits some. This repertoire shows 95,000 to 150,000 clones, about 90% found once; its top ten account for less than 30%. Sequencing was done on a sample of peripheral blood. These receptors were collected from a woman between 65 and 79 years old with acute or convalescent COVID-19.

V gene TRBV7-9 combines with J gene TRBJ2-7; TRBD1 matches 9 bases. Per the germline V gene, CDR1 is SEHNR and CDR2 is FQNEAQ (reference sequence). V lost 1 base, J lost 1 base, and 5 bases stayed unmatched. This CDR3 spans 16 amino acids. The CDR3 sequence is CASSLGLGQGSYEQYF. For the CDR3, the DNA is TGTGCCAGCAGCTTAGGGTTGGGACAGGGTTCCTACGAGCAGTACTTC.

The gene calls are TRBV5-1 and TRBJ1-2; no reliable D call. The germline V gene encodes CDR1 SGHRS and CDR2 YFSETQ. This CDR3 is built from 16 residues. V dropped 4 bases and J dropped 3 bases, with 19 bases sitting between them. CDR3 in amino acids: CASSPARYAGDYGYTF. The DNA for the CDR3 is TGCGCCAGCAGCCCCGCGCGGTACGCTGGAGACTATGGCTACACCTTC.

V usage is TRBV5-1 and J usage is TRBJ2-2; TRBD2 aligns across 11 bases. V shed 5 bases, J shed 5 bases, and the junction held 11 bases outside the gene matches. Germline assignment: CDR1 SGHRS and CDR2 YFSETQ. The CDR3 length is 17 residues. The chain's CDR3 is CASSPGLAGGRTGELFF. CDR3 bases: TGCGCCAGCAGTCCCGGGCTAGCGGGGGGCCGGACCGGGGAGCTGTTTTTT.

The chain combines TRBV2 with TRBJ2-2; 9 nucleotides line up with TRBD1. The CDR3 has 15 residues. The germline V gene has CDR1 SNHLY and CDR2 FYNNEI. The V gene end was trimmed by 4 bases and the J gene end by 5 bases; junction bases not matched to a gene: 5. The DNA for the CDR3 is TGTGCCAGCAGTGGGGGACAGGGAGGGACCGGGGAGCTGTTTTTT. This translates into CASSGGQGGTGELFF.

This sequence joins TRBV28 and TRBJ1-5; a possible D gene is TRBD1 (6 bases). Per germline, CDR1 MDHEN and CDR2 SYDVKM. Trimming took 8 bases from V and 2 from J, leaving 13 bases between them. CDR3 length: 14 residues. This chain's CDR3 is CASRGQGGNQPQHF. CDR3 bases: TGTGCCAGCCGGGGACAAGGGGGCAATCAGCCCCAGCATTTT.

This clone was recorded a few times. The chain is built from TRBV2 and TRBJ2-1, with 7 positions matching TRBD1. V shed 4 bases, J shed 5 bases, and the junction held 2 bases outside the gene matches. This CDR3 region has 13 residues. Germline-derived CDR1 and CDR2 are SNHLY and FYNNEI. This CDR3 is CASSAQGNNEQFF. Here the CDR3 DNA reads TGTGCCAGCAGTGCACAGGGGAACAATGAGCAGTTCTTC.

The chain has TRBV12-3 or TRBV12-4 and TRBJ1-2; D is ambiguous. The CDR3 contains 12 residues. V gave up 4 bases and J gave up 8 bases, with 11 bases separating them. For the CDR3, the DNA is TGTGCCAGCAGTTCAAATAGGGAGGGCTACACCTTC. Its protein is CASSSNREGYTF.

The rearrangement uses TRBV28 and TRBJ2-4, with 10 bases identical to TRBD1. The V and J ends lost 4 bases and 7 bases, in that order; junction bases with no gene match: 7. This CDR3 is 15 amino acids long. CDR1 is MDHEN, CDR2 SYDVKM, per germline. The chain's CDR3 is CASSSPTGGYNIQYF. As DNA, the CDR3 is TGTGCCAGCAGTTCACCGACAGGGGGCTATAACATTCAGTACTTC.

This chain's CDR3 is CASSLMGLQGLTDTQYF. The DNA for the CDR3 is TGTGCCAGCAGCCTGATGGGTCTACAGGGACTAACCGATACGCAGTATTTT. The chain recombines TRBV3-1 (or the pseudogene TRBV3-2) with TRBJ2-3; TRBD2 is a possible D gene (7 bases). V was shortened by 4 bases and J by 6 bases, with 23 bases between the two germline ends. Germline loops: CDR1 LGHDT, CDR2 YNNKEL (reference sequence). The CDR3 runs to 17 residues.

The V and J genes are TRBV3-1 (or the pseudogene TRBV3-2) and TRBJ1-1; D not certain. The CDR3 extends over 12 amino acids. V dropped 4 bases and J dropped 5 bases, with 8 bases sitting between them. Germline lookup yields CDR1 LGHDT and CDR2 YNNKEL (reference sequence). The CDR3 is CASSPFGTEAFF. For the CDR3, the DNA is TGTGCCAGCAGCCCCTTCGGTACTGAAGCTTTCTTT.

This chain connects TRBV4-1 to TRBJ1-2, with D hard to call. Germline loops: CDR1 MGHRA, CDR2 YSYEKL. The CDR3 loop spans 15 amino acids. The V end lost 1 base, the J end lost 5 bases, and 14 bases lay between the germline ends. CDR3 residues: CASSQVGSQKYGYTF. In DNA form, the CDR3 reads TGCGCCAGCAGCCAAGTTGGATCACAGAAGTATGGCTACACCTTC.

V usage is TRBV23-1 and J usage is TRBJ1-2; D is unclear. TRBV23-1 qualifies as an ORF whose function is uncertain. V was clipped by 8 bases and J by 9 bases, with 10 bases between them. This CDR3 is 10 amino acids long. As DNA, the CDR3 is TGCGCCAGCTTGGCTCCCAGCTACACCTTC. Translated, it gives CASLAPSYTF.

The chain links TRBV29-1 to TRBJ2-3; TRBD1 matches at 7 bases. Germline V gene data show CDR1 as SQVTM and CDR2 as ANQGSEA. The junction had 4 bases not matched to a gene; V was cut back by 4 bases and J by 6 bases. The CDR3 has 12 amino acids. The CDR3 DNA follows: TGCAGCGTTGGACAGGGTGGCGATACGCAGTATTTT. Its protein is CSVGQGGDTQYF.

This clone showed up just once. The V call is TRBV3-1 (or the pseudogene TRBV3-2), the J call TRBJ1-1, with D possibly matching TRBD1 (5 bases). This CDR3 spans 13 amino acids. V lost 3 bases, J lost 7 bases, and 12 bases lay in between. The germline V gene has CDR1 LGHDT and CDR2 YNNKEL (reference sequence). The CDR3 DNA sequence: TGTGCCAGCAGCCATGGGACTGTCTATGAAGCTTTCTTT. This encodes CASSHGTVYEAFF.

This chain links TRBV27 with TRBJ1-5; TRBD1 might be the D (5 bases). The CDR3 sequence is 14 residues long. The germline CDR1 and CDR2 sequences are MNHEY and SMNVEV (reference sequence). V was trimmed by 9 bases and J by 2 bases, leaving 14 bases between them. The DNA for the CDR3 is TGTGCCAGTCGGGGGTTGAGTCGCAATCAGCCCCAGCATTTT. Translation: CASRGLSRNQPQHF.

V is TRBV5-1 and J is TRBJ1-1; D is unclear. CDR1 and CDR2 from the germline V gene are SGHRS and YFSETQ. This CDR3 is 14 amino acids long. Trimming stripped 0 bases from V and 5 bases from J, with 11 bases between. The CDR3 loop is CASSLGLGGTEAFF. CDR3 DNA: TGCGCCAGCAGCTTGGGGCTGGGAGGAACTGAAGCTTTCTTT.

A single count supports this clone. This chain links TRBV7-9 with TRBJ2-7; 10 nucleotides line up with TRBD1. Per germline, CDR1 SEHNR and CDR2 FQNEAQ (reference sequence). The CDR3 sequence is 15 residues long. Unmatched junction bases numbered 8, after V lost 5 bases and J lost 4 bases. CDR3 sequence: CASSDRGQGEYEQYF. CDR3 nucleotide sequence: TGTGCCAGCAGCGACAGGGGGCAGGGGGAATACGAGCAGTACTTC.

CDR3: CASSPQGQGFSPLHF. CDR3 DNA sequence: TGTGCCAGCAGTCCGCAGGGACAGGGGTTTTCACCCCTCCACTTT. J is TRBJ1-6 and V is TRBV27; 10 positions agree with TRBD1. Germline V gene lookup returns CDR1 MNHEY and CDR2 SMNVEV (reference sequence). V was pared by 5 bases and J by 9 bases, with 7 bases of the junction left unmatched. This CDR3 comprises 15 residues.

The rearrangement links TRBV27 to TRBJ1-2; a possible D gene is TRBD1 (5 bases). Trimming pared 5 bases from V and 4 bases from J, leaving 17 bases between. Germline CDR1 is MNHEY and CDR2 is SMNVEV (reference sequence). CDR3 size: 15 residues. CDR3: CASSPRWGETYGYTF. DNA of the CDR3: TGTGCCAGCAGTCCCCGGTGGGGGGAGACCTATGGCTACACCTTC.

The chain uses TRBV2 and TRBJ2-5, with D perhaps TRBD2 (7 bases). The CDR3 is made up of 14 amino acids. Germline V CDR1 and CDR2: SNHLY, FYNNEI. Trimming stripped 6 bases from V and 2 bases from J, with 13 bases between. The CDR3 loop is CASRLRGGQETQYF. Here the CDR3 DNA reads TGTGCCAGCAGGCTGAGGGGGGGACAAGAGACCCAGTACTTC.

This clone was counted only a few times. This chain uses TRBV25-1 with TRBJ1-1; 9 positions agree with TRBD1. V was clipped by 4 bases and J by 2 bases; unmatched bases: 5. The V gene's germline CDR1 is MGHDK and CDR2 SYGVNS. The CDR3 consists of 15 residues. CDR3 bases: TGTGCCAGCAGTGCCCCGGACAGGGGAAACACTGAAGCTTTCTTT. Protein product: CASSAPDRGNTEAFF.

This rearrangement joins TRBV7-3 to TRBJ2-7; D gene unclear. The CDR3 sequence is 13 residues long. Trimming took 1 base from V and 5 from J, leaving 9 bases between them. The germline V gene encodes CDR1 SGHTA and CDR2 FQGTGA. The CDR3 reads CASSLSSVHEQYF. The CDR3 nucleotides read TGTGCCAGCAGCTTAAGTTCTGTCCACGAGCAGTACTTC. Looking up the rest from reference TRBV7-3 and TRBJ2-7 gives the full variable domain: GAGVSQTPSNKVTEKGKYVELRCDPISGHTALYWYRQSLGQGPEFLIYFQGTGAADDSGLPNDRFFAVRPEGSVSTLKIQRTERGDSAVYLCASSLSSVHEQYFGPGTRLTVT.